Below, 16 T cell receptor beta chains from the same sample are listed, as sequenced in a study of identical twins. TCRdb used MiXCR to reprocess the 5' RACE reads, holding one entry per CDR3 protein. The sample has fewer than 350,000 distinct CDR3 sequences; 6.5% to 9.5% are singletons. This sample was also put to use in a study of yellow fever vaccine responses in identical twins.

The specimen sequenced was memory (CD45RO+) T cells sorted from blood. These receptors were obtained from a woman aged 18-35 years in good health.

This clonotype has just a few counts. This chain uses TRBV7-6 with TRBJ2-1; D may be TRBD2 (6 bases). V was clipped by 1 base and J by 4 bases, with 17 bases between them. The CDR3 contains 17 residues. The germline V gene encodes CDR1 SGHVS and CDR2 FNYEAQ. CDR3 nucleotide sequence: TGTGCCAGCAGCTTAGTCCCGGCTAGCGCGACATACAATGAGCAGTTCTTC. Its protein is CASSLVPASATYNEQFF.

This clonotype showed up many times. The chain recombines TRBV12-3 or TRBV12-4 with TRBJ1-1; no clear D gene. The CDR3 spans 14 residues. Trimming stripped 4 bases from V and 4 bases from J, with 13 bases between. CDR3 residues: CASSSKDGSTEAFF. The CDR3 DNA sequence: TGTGCCAGCAGTTCCAAGGATGGAAGCACTGAAGCTTTCTTT.

This clonotype has a count of ten or more. The chain employs TRBV9 and TRBJ1-1, with D unresolved. Trimming shortened V by 0 bases and J by 4 bases, and 10 bases separated the two germline ends. This CDR3 is built from 14 residues. Germline V gene sequence: CDR1 SGDLS, CDR2 YYNGEE. CDR3 nucleotides: TGTGCCAGCAGCGTAGCTGTGGTAGCCACTGAAGCTTTCTTT. Its translation: CASSVAVVATEAFF.

This clonotype was observed at least ten times. The chain uses TRBV20-1 and TRBJ2-6, with D perhaps TRBD2 (5 bases). Germline CDR1 and CDR2: DFQATT and SNEGSKA (reference sequence). The CDR3 runs to 14 residues. Trimming took 6 bases from V and 2 from J, leaving 11 bases between them. In nucleotides, the CDR3 is TGCAGTGCAACAGAGGGAGCTGGGGCCAACGTCCTGACTTTC. It specifies CSATEGAGANVLTF.

This clonotype was seen only a few times. This chain connects TRBV6-4 to TRBJ2-7, with 9 bases identical to TRBD1. With V trimmed by 0 bases and J by 6 bases, 0 bases remained unmatched. Germline CDR1 reads MRHNA; CDR2 reads SNTAGT. The CDR3 is 13 amino acids. The CDR3 region is CASSDSDRGEQYF. The DNA of the CDR3 is TGTGCCAGCAGTGACTCGGACAGGGGCGAGCAGTACTTC.

This clonotype occurred many times. This rearrangement joins TRBV7-2 to TRBJ2-3; D gene ambiguous. Germline V lookup: CDR1 SGHTA, CDR2 FQGNSA. The CDR3 totals 13 residues. The V and J ends lost 3 bases and 1 base respectively, with 5 bases between them. Written as DNA, the CDR3 is TGTGCCAGCAGCTTCCAGGGCACAGATACGCAGTATTTT. Protein: CASSFQGTDTQYF. The full variable domain, in which reference TRBV7-2 and TRBJ2-3 provide the parts outside the CDR3, is GAGVSQSPSNKVTEKGKDVELRCDPISGHTALYWYRQSLGQGLEFLIYFQGNSAPDKSGLPSDRFSAERTGGSVSTLTIQRTQQEDSAVYLCASSFQGTDTQYFGPGTRLTVL.

The table lists this clonotype with a few counts. The V gene is TRBV20-1, the J gene TRBJ1-1; D possibly corresponds to TRBD1 (6 bases). Germline V gene lookup returns CDR1 DFQATT and CDR2 SNEGSKA (reference sequence). This CDR3 contains 15 residues. V lost 6 bases, J lost 1 base, and 18 bases lay in between. The CDR3 nucleotides are TGCAGTGCCCCCAAAGAGACAGGCTCGAACACTGAAGCTTTCTTT. This codes for CSAPKETGSNTEAFF.

The chain couples TRBV4-1 to TRBJ2-1, with D possibly matching TRBD2 (6 bases). The CDR3 consists of 12 residues. The germline V gene encodes CDR1 MGHRA and CDR2 YSYEKL. V lost 1 base and J 9 bases, leaving 7 bases between the germline ends. The chain's CDR3 is CASSQGGIEQFF. CDR3 sequence (DNA): TGCGCCAGCAGCCAAGGCGGGATTGAGCAGTTCTTC.

This clonotype was seen ten or more times. This rearrangement joins TRBV12-3 or TRBV12-4 to TRBJ1-1; the D is unclear. Deletions cut 6 bases from V and 1 base from J, with 3 bases between. This CDR3 region has 11 residues. In DNA, the CDR3 is TGTGCCAGCAGGAGGAACACTGAAGCTTTCTTT. Its protein product is CASRRNTEAFF.

There are a few counts of this clonotype. This sequence joins TRBV6-1 and TRBJ2-7; either TRBD1 or TRBD2 may fit D (5 bases each). Germline V gives CDR1 MNHNS, CDR2 SASEGT. Trimming removed 6 bases at V and 4 bases at J, with 16 bases between. This CDR3 is built from 14 residues. CDR3 amino acids: CASRIAGAGYEQYF. The CDR3 DNA reads TGTGCCAGCAGGATAGCCGGGGCTGGGTACGAGCAGTACTTC.

J is TRBJ1-1 and V is TRBV28; D remains ambiguous. CDR1 is MDHEN and CDR2 is SYDVKM in the germline V gene. The CDR3 covers 15 residues. V lost 6 bases to trimming and J lost 0 bases, with 14 bases between them. The CDR3 nucleotides read TGTGCCAGCAGCCAGCCAACAATCATGAACACTGAAGCTTTCTTT. Its protein product is CASSQPTIMNTEAFF.

J is TRBJ2-1 and V is TRBV11-2; possible D gene TRBD2, 6 bases. Trimming left V 5 bases short and J 5 bases short, with 10 bases between. The CDR3 covers 13 residues. Germline CDR1 SGHAT, CDR2 FQNNGV. CDR3 amino acids: CASSPRRDNEQFF. In nucleotides, the CDR3 is TGTGCCAGCAGCCCCAGGAGGGACAATGAGCAGTTCTTC.

This clonotype was seen many times. The V call is TRBV10-3, the J call TRBJ2-2; 10 bases are a match to TRBD2. Losses at the gene ends were 10 bases for V and 6 bases for J; bases not matched to a gene: 2. The CDR3 loop spans 12 amino acids. Germline V gives CDR1 ENHRY, CDR2 SYGVKD. The chain's CDR3 is CATGLASGELFF. The CDR3 nucleotides are TGTGCCACGGGACTAGCGTCCGGGGAGCTGTTTTTT.

This clonotype was counted many times. The chain combines TRBV20-1 with TRBJ1-1; D perhaps matches TRBD1 (6 bases). V lost 6 bases and J 7 bases, leaving 12 bases between the germline ends. CDR1 is DFQATT, CDR2 SNEGSKA, per germline (reference sequence). The CDR3 runs 11 residues. Here the CDR3 DNA reads TGCAGTGCCCAAGACAGGAATGAAGCTTTCTTT. This encodes CSAQDRNEAFF.

This clonotype has at least ten counts. The rearrangement joins TRBV5-1 to TRBJ2-5, with D unclear. The V and J ends lost 2 bases and 1 base respectively, with 0 bases between them. Per the germline V gene, CDR1 is SGHRS and CDR2 is YFSETQ. This CDR3 has 11 residues. CDR3 nucleotide sequence: TGCGCCAGCAGCTTCCAAGAGACCCAGTACTTC. Translating gives CASSFQETQYF.

This clonotype turned up a few times. CDR3 amino acids: CSARDRYGTSGYNEQFF. The DNA of the CDR3 is TGCAGTGCTAGAGATCGATACGGGACTAGCGGATACAATGAGCAGTTCTTC. The chain joins TRBV20-1 to TRBJ2-1, with 11 bases identical to TRBD2. V trimming: 0 bases; J trimming: 4 bases; junction bases outside the gene matches: 8. The germline gives CDR1 DFQATT, CDR2 SNEGSKA (reference sequence). This CDR3 spans 17 amino acids.